This TCR beta chain is from a study of Graves' ophthalmopathy and Graves' hyperthyroidism. Excluded were patients with other autoimmune diseases, uncontrolled infections, pregnancy or lactation. As diagnostic evidence, clinical symptoms, serum thyroxine, TRAb, thyroid ultrasound and orbital computed tomography were relied upon. Amplification targeted the TCR beta CDR3 regions, with RNA transcripts as the source material. The authors performed first-round RT-PCR with HTBI primers and then a second-round multiplex PCR. TCRdb reanalysed the multiplex PCR reads using MiXCR and keeps one entry per CDR3 protein. The data show about 380,000 distinct CDR3 sequences, 15% seen once. This clonotype was seen at least ten times. No antigen is known for it. V lost 4 bases, J lost 4 bases, and 7 bases stayed unmatched. The CDR3 contains 14 residues. Germline CDR1 is SGHKS and CDR2 is YYEKEE (reference sequence). Study results and limitations: Ophthalmopathy progression was predicted with about 71% sensitivity and roughly 79% specificity.

The V call is TRBV5-5, the J call TRBJ1-2; TRBD1 agrees at 7 bases. This receptor was taken from a woman under 30 with stable Graves' hyperthyroidism. Input material: peripheral blood. The CDR3 region has the DNA TGTGCCAGCAGCGACAGGGTGGGAGGCTATGGCTACACCTTC. It encodes CASSDRVGGYGYTF.